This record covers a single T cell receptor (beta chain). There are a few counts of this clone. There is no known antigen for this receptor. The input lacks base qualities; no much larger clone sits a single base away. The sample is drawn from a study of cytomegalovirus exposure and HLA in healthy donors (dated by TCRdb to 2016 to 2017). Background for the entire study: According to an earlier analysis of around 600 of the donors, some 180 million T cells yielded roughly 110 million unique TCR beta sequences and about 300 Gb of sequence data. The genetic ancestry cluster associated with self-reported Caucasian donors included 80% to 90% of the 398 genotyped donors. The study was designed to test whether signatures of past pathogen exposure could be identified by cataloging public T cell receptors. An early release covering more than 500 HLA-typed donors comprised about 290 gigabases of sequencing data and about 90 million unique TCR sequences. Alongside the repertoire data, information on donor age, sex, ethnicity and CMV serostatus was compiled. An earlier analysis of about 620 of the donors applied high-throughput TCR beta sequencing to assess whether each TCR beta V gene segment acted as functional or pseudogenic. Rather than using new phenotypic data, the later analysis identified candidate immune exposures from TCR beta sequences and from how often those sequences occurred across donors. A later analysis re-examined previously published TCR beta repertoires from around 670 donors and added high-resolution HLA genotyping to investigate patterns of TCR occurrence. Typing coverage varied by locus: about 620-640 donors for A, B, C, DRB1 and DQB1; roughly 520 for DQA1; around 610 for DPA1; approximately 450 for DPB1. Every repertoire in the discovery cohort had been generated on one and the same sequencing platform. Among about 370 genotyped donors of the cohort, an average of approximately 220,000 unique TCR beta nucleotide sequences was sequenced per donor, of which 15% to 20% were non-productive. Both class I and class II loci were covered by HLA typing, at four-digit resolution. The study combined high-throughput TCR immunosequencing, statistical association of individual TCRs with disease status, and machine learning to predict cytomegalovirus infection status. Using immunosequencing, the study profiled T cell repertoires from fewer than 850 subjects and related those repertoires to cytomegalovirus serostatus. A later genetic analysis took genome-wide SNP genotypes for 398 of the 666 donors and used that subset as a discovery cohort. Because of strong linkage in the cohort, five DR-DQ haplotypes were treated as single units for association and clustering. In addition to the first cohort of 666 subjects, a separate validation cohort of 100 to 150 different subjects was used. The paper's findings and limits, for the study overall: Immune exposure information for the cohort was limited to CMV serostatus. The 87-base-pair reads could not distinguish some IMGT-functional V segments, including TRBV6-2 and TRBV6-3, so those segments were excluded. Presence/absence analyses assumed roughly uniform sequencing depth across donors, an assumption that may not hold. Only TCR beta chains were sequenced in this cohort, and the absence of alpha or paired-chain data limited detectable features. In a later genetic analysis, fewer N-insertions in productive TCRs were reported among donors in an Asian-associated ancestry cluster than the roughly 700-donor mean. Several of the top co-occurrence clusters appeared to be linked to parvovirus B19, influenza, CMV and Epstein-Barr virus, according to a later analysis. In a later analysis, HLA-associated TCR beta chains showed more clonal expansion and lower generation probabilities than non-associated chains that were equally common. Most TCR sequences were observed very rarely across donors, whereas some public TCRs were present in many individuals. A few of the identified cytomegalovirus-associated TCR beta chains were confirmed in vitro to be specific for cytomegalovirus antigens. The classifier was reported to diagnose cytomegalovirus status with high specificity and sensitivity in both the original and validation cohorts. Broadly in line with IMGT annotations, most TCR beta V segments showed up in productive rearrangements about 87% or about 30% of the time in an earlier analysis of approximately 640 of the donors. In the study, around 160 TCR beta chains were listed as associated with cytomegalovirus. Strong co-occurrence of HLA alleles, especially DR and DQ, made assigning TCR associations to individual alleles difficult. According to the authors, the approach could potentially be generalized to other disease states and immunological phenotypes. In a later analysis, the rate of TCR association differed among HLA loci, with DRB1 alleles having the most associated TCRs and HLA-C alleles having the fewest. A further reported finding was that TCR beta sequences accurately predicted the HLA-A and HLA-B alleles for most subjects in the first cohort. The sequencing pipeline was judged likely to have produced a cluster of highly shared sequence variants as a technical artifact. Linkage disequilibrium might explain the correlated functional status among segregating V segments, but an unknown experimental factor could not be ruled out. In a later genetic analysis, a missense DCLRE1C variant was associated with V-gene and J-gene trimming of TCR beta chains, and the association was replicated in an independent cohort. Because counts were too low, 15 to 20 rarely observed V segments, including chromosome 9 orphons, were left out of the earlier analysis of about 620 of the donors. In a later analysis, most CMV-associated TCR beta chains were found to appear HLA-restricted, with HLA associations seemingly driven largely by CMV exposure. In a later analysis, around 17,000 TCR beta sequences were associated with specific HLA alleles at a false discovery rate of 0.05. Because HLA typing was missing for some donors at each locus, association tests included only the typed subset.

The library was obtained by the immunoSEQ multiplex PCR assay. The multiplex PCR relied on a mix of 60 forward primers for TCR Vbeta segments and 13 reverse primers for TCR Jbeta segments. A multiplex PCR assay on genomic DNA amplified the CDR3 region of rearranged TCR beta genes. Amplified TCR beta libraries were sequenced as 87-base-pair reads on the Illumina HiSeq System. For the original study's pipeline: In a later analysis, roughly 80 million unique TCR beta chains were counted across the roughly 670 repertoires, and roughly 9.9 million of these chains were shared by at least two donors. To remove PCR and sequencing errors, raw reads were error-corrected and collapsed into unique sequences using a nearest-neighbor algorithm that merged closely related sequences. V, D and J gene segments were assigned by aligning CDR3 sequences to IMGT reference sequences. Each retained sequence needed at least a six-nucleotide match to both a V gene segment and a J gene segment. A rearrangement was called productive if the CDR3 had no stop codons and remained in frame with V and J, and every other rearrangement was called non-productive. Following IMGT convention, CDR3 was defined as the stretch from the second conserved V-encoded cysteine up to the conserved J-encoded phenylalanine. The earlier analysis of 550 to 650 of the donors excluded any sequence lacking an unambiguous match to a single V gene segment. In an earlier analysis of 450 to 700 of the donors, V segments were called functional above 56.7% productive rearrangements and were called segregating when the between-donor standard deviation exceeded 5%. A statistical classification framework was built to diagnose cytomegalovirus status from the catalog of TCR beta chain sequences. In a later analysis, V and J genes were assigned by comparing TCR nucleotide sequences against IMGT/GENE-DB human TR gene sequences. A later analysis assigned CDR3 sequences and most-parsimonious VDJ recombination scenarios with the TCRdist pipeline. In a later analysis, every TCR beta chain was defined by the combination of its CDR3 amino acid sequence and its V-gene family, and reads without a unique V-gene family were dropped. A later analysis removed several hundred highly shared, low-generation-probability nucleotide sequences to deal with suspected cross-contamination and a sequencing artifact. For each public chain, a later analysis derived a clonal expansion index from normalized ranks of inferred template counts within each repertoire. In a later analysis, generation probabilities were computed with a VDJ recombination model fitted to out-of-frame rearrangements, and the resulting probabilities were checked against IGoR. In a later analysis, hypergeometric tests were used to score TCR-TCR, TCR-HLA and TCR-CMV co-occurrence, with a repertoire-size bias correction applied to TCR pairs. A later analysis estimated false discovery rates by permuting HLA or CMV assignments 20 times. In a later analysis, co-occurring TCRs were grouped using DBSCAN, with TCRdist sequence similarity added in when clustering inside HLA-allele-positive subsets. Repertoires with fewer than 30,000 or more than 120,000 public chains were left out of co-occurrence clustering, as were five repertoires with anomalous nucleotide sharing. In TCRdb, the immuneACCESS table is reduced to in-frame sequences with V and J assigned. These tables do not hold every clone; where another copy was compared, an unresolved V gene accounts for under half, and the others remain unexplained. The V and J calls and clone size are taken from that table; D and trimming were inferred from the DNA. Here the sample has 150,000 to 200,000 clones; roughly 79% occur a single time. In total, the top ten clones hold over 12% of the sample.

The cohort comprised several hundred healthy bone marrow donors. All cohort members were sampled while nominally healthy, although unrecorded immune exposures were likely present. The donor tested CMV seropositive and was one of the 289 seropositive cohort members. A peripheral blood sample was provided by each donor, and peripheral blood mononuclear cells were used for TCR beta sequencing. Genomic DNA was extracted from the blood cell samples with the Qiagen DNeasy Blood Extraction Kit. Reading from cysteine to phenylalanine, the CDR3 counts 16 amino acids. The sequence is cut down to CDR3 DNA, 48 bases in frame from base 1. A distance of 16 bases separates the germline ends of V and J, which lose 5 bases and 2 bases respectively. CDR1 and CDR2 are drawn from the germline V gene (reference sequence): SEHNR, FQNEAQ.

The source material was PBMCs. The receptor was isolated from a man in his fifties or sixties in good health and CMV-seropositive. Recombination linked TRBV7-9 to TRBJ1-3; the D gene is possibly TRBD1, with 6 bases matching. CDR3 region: CASSLNQGFTGNTIYF. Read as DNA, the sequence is TGTGCCAGCAGCCTCAACCAGGGGTTTACTGGAAACACCATATATTTT.